The subject of this entry is one T cell receptor (beta chain). The data were taken from a study of T-cell memory formation after mild COVID-19. TCRdb reprocessed the 5' RACE reads with MiXCR, giving one entry per CDR3 protein. The sample yields about 440,000 distinct CDR3 sequences, about 20% seen once. This CDR3 has 19 amino acids. The V gene's germline CDR1 is SGHRS and CDR2 YFSETQ. V shed 2 bases and J 7 bases; nucleotides not matched to a gene: 18. The TCR comes from an adult woman who had mild COVID-19 (a few samples of this study predate the infection). Cell type and time point are not known. What was sequenced was PBMCs or a T cell subset sorted from them (not recorded which). The chain carries TRBV5-1 and TRBJ2-1, with 10 bases fitting TRBD1. The CDR3 DNA is TGCGCCAGCAGCTTAAGACTCGGGGCCGGGGACAGGGGTTGGAATGAGCAGTTCTTC. It translates to CASSLRLGAGDRGWNEQFF.